These 15 T cell receptor beta chains were sequenced from one sample in a study of OX40 agonist ivuxolimab in advanced cancers. Clones were read by immunoSEQ multiplex PCR, and TCRdb kept only the in-frame ones, dropping some. The sample contains some 48,000 clones, around 79% of which appear only once. Sequencing was performed on CD4+ or CD8+ T cells sorted from blood, taken in a trial of the OX40 agonist ivuxolimab. The receptor set was obtained from an adult with an advanced solid tumor such as melanoma, head and neck, liver or kidney cancer.

The chain couples TRBV27 to TRBJ2-7; TRBD1 is a possible D gene (6 bases). The germline V gene has CDR1 MNHEY and CDR2 SMNVEV (reference sequence). Trimming left V 5 bases short and J 0 bases short, with 11 bases between. The CDR3 totals 14 residues. The CDR3 nucleotides are TGTGCCAGCAGTGGACAGATGGACTCCTACGAGCAGTACTTC. Its translation: CASSGQMDSYEQYF.

The gene calls are TRBV5-5 and TRBJ1-1, with 7 nucleotides matching TRBD1. J lost 0 bases, V lost 5 bases, and 4 bases had no gene match. Germline CDR1 reads SGHKS; CDR2 reads YYEKEE (reference sequence). The CDR3 totals 14 residues. The CDR3 coding sequence is TGTGCCAGCAGTGCCGGGACAGTGAACACTGAAGCTTTCTTT. This encodes CASSAGTVNTEAFF.

The chain links TRBV6-5 to TRBJ1-5; D unclear. Germline assignment: CDR1 MNHEY and CDR2 SVGAGI. This CDR3 is built from 13 residues. The V and J ends lost 5 bases and 6 bases respectively, with 11 bases between them. CDR3 sequence reads: CASSRWEGQPQHF. The CDR3 coding sequence is TGTGCCAGCAGTCGCTGGGAAGGTCAGCCCCAGCATTTT.

The J gene is TRBJ1-2, the V gene TRBV10-3; D is ambiguous. V was cut by 3 bases and J by 2 bases, with 7 bases left in between. The CDR3 length is 13 residues. From germline, CDR1 is ENHRY and CDR2 SYGVKD. CDR3 DNA sequence: TGTGCCATCAGTGATGTAAAGAACTATGGCTACACCTTC. Translating gives CAISDVKNYGYTF.

The chain uses TRBV7-9 and TRBJ1-4; D gene ambiguous. Germline CDR1 SEHNR, CDR2 FQNEAQ (reference sequence). The ends were cut back, 5 bases at V and 11 bases at J, with 18 bases in the middle. The CDR3 totals 14 residues. CDR3 in amino acids: CASSPLTRMGKLFF. The CDR3 DNA follows: TGTGCCAGCAGCCCCCTGACACGAATGGGGAAACTGTTTTTT.

This clone was seen a handful of times. The chain couples TRBV6-1 to TRBJ1-5, with TRBD1 matching over 8 bases. The CDR3 totals 14 residues. The germline CDR1 and CDR2 sequences are MNHNS and SASEGT. Trimming cost V 3 bases and J 4 bases; bases outside gene matches: 2. CDR3 loop: CASSEGQANQPQHF. The CDR3 coding sequence is TGTGCCAGCAGTGAGGGACAGGCAAATCAGCCCCAGCATTTT.

This clone has only a few counts. The chain has TRBV4-2 and TRBJ2-7, with D unclear. V was trimmed by 3 bases and J by 0 bases, leaving 9 bases between them. This CDR3 contains 14 residues. CDR1 and CDR2 (germline): LGHNA, YNFKEQ. Here the CDR3 reads CASSHGSSSYEQYF. The CDR3 DNA reads TGTGCCAGCAGCCATGGCTCTTCCTCCTACGAGCAGTACTTC.

The chain links TRBV9 to TRBJ1-2, with 9 positions matching TRBD1. With V trimmed by 5 bases and J by 8 bases, 7 bases remained unmatched. Germline V CDR1 and CDR2: SGDLS, YYNGEE. The CDR3 covers 13 residues. The DNA of the CDR3 is TGTGCCAGCAGAGTTGACAGGGGGGGCGGCTACACCTTC. Translating gives CASRVDRGGGYTF.

This sequence joins TRBV7-9 and TRBJ2-7; D is unclear. V lost 2 bases, J lost 3 bases, and 5 bases lay in between. Germline V gives CDR1 SEHNR, CDR2 FQNEAQ (reference sequence). There are 12 residues in the CDR3. The CDR3: CASSLNNYEQYF. The CDR3 DNA reads as TGTGCCAGCAGCTTAAACAACTACGAGCAGTACTTC.

In this sample, this clone turned up a few times. V usage is TRBV7-9 and J usage is TRBJ2-7; 8 bases agree with TRBD2. The V and J ends lost 5 bases and 6 bases, in that order; junction bases with no gene match: 9. The germline CDR1 and CDR2 sequences are SEHNR and FQNEAQ (reference sequence). The CDR3 has 14 amino acids. CDR3: CASSADGLAGEQYF. The CDR3 bases are TGTGCCAGCAGCGCGGACGGTCTAGCGGGCGAGCAGTACTTC.

This clone was seen only a few times. This chain connects TRBV9 to TRBJ1-2; a possible D gene is TRBD1 (5 bases). There are 13 residues in the CDR3. V gave up 0 bases and J gave up 8 bases, with 11 bases separating them. CDR1 SGDLS and CDR2 YYNGEE come from the germline V gene. The CDR3 protein is CASSVEGVKGYTF. In nucleotides, the CDR3 is TGTGCCAGCAGCGTAGAAGGGGTAAAAGGCTACACCTTC.

This sequence joins TRBV7-2 and TRBJ2-5, with D perhaps matching TRBD2 (6 bases). Trimming left V 5 bases short and J 2 bases short, with 12 bases between. The CDR3 contains 14 residues. In germline, CDR1 is SGHTA, CDR2 FQGNSA. CDR3 loop: CASSRMGLQETQYF. CDR3 nucleotide sequence: TGTGCCAGCAGCCGAATGGGACTTCAAGAGACCCAGTACTTC.

This clone was picked up a small number of times. The chain couples TRBV7-9 to TRBJ1-1; D not certain. The CDR3 contains 12 residues. Trimming shortened V by 6 bases and J by 0 bases, and 5 bases separated the two germline ends. CDR1 SEHNR and CDR2 FQNEAQ come from the germline V gene (reference sequence). For the CDR3, the DNA is TGTGCCAGCAGTTTGGTGAACACTGAAGCTTTCTTT. Its translation is CASSLVNTEAFF.

To note about this clone: Compared with germline, one end of the junction differs, possibly owing to a read error. The CDR3 loop reads CTSSRGRQETQYF. The CDR3 coding sequence is TGTACCAGCAGCCGAGGGCGGCAAGAGACCCAGTACTTC. J is TRBJ2-5 and V is TRBV7-6, with D possibly TRBD2 on 5 matching bases. This CDR3 contains 13 residues. Germline values: CDR1 SGHVS, CDR2 FNYEAQ.

The genes are TRBV19 and TRBJ1-2, with D uncertain. V shed 1 base and J shed 6 bases, with 6 bases lying between them. The CDR3 length is 12 residues. Per the germline V gene, CDR1 is LNHDA and CDR2 is SQIVND (reference sequence). The CDR3 sequence: CASSIGGNGYTF. DNA for the CDR3: TGTGCCAGTAGTATAGGTGGGAATGGCTACACCTTC.